This T cell receptor delta chain was recorded in a study of gamma-delta T cells after stem cell transplantation. TCRdb processed the RT-PCR reads again with the CATT caller. The sample consists of 1,500 to 2,000 delta-chain clones, just under 50% of them appearing once. The sequence was obtained from a human donor. It is not recorded whose cells these are; they may come from a transplant donor. The specimen was gamma-delta T cells.

In DNA, the CDR3 is TGTGCCTGTGACCCCGTACCTACTGGGGAAGACCCCGATAAACTCATCTTT. It codes for CACDPVPTGEDPDKLIF. The rearrangement uses TRDV2 and TRDJ1, with 7 bases fitting TRDD3. Germline CDR1 GEAIGNYY, CDR2 EKD. V lost 3 bases and J lost 3; bases outside the gene matches: 15. CDR3 length equals 17 residues.